This TCR beta chain was sequenced in a study of cytomegalovirus exposure and HLA in healthy donors (dated 2017 in TCRdb). As for the study more broadly: In an earlier analysis of 587 of the donors, approximately 260 Gb of sequence data and some 120 million unique TCR beta sequences from about 179 million T cells were reported. In the later analysis, no new phenotypic data were used to find candidate immune exposures; instead, reliance was placed on TCR beta sequences and their occurrence across donors. The genetic ancestry cluster associated with self-reported Caucasian donors included about 84% of the 398 genotyped donors. Along with the roughly 670-subject first cohort, a separate validation cohort of approximately 110 different subjects was used. To predict cytomegalovirus infection status, the study combined high-throughput TCR immunosequencing, statistical association of individual TCRs with disease status, and machine learning. Roughly five DR-DQ haplotypes were handled as single units for association and clustering, since linkage in the cohort was strong. The number of donors typed differed by locus, with about 629-640 for A, B, C, DRB1 and DQB1, over 500 for DQA1, 606 for DPA1, and approximately 470 for DPB1. A later analysis re-analyzed previously published TCR beta repertoires from 666 donors and added high-resolution HLA genotyping to study TCR occurrence patterns. On average, around 240,000 unique TCR beta nucleotide sequences were sequenced per donor among about 400 genotyped donors of the cohort, with around 19% of those sequences being non-productive. Every discovery cohort repertoire had been produced on one sequencing platform. HLA typing covered class I and class II loci at four-digit resolution. A later genetic analysis took genome-wide SNP genotypes for about 55% of the roughly 700 donors and used that subset as a discovery cohort. An early release covering some 640 HLA-typed donors comprised about 310 gigabases of sequencing data and tens of millions of unique TCR sequences. Donor age, sex, ethnicity and CMV serostatus were compiled alongside the repertoire data. The study aimed to test whether signatures of past pathogen exposure could be identified by cataloging public T cell receptors. The T cell repertoires of about 700 subjects were profiled by immunosequencing and related to cytomegalovirus serostatus. In an earlier analysis of more than 550 of the donors, high-throughput TCR beta sequencing was used to judge whether each TCR beta V gene segment behaved as functional or pseudogenic. Results the study describes overall, beyond this receptor: A cluster of highly shared sequence variants was judged likely to represent a technical artifact of the sequencing pipeline. A later analysis found that HLA-associated TCR beta chains were more clonally expanded and had lower generation probabilities than equally common non-associated chains. V-gene and J-gene trimming of TCR beta chains was associated with a missense DCLRE1C variant in a later genetic analysis, and the association was replicated in an independent cohort. The presence/absence analyses assumed that sequencing depth was roughly uniform across donors, and that assumption may not be true. For the cohort, immune exposure information was limited to CMV serostatus. Some IMGT-functional V segments, including TRBV6-2 and TRBV6-3, could not be distinguished by the 87-base-pair reads and were therefore excluded. A later analysis found that TCR association rates varied across HLA loci, with DRB1 alleles showing the most associated TCRs and HLA-C alleles the fewest. A later analysis associated 15,000 to 20,000 TCR beta sequences with specific HLA alleles at a false discovery rate of 0.05. Strong co-occurrence of HLA alleles, especially DR and DQ, made assigning TCR associations to individual alleles difficult. In a later analysis, most CMV-associated TCR beta chains were found to appear HLA-restricted, with HLA associations seemingly driven largely by CMV exposure. A further reported finding was that TCR beta sequences accurately predicted the HLA-A and HLA-B alleles for most subjects in the first cohort. Because counts were too low, seventeen rarely observed V segments, including chromosome 9 orphons, were excluded from the earlier analysis of some 590 of the donors. Broadly in line with IMGT annotations, most TCR beta V segments showed up in productive rearrangements about 87% or about 30% of the time in an earlier analysis of about 500 of the donors. In vitro tests confirmed that a few of the cytomegalovirus-associated TCR beta chains recognize cytomegalovirus antigens. Most TCR sequences were observed very rarely across donors, whereas some public TCRs were present in many individuals. Linkage disequilibrium might explain the correlated functional status among segregating V segments, but an unknown experimental factor could not be excluded. This cohort had only TCR beta chains sequenced, and the lack of alpha or paired-chain data limited which features could be detected. The authors suggested that the approach could potentially be generalized to other disease states and immunological phenotypes. Because HLA typing was missing for some donors at each locus, association tests included only the typed subset. A total of some 180 TCR beta chains were listed by the study as associated with cytomegalovirus. According to a later analysis, parvovirus B19, influenza, CMV and Epstein-Barr virus appeared linked to several top co-occurrence clusters. In both the original and validation cohorts, the classifier was reported to diagnose cytomegalovirus status with high specificity and sensitivity. Compared with the roughly 700-donor mean, donors in an Asian-associated ancestry cluster had fewer N-insertions in productive TCRs, according to a later genetic analysis.

The cohort comprised fewer than 700 healthy bone marrow donors. All cohort members were sampled while nominally healthy, although unrecorded immune exposures were likely present. The donor was CMV seropositive and belonged to the group of around 300 seropositive cohort members. Each donor provided a peripheral blood sample, and peripheral blood mononuclear cells were used for TCR beta sequencing. Genomic DNA extraction from the blood cell samples was performed with the Qiagen DNeasy Blood Extraction Kit. The library was generated by the immunoSEQ multiplex PCR assay. A mixture of 60 forward primers for TCR Vbeta segments and 13 reverse primers for TCR Jbeta segments was used in the multiplex PCR. The CDR3 region of rearranged TCR beta genes was amplified from genomic DNA by a multiplex PCR assay. The amplified TCR beta libraries were sequenced on the Illumina HiSeq System as 87-base-pair reads. As for the authors' bioinformatics: Across the roughly 640 repertoires, a later analysis counted 80 million or so unique TCR beta chains, around 11 million of which were shared by at least two donors. A nearest-neighbor algorithm error-corrected the raw reads and collapsed the reads into unique sequences, merging closely related sequences to remove PCR and sequencing errors. V, D and J gene segments were assigned by aligning CDR3 sequences to IMGT reference sequences. For a sequence to be retained, at least a six-nucleotide match to both a V gene segment and a J gene segment was required. Rearrangements were called productive when the CDR3 lacked stop codons and stayed in frame with V and J; all others were non-productive. Following IMGT convention, CDR3 was defined as the stretch from the second conserved V-encoded cysteine up to the conserved J-encoded phenylalanine. The earlier analysis of a few hundred of the donors excluded any sequence lacking an unambiguous match to a single V gene segment. In an earlier analysis of 587 of the donors, a V segment was called functional when productive rearrangements were above 56.7%, and segregating when the standard deviation between donors exceeded 5%. A statistical classification framework was developed to diagnose cytomegalovirus status using the catalog of TCR beta chain sequences. In a later analysis, TCR nucleotide sequences were compared against IMGT/GENE-DB human TR gene sequences so that V and J genes could be assigned. In a later analysis, CDR3 sequences and most-parsimonious VDJ recombination scenarios were assigned using the TCRdist pipeline. A later analysis defined each TCR beta chain by its CDR3 amino acid sequence plus V-gene family, and excluded reads lacking a unique V-gene family. A later analysis removed 592 highly shared, low-generation-probability nucleotide sequences to deal with suspected cross-contamination and a sequencing artifact. In a later analysis, a clonal expansion index was calculated for each public chain from normalized within-repertoire ranks of inferred template counts. In a later analysis, generation probabilities were computed using a VDJ recombination model fitted to out-of-frame rearrangements, and the results were checked against IGoR. In a later analysis, TCR-TCR, TCR-HLA and TCR-CMV co-occurrence was scored with hypergeometric tests, and a repertoire-size bias correction was applied to TCR pairs. False discovery rates were estimated in a later analysis by permuting HLA or CMV assignments 20 times. In a later analysis, co-occurring TCRs were grouped using DBSCAN, with TCRdist sequence similarity added in when clustering inside HLA-allele-positive subsets. Co-occurrence clustering excluded repertoires with fewer than 30,000 or more than 120,000 public chains, plus five with anomalous nucleotide sharing. TCRdb stores this immuneACCESS table with in-frame sequences only. Part of the clones is absent; in the studies checked, under half of the shortfall reflects unresolved V genes, and no reason is known for the rest. That table supplies the V and J calls and clone size; D and trimming were determined from the DNA. The sample includes approximately 210,000 clones, with less than 85% observed a single time. Roughly 1.4% of the sample rests with the top ten.

Regarding this clone: The antigen this receptor binds is unknown. Within one base of it there is no much larger clone, and no base qualities were kept.

From a lookup of the germline V gene (reference sequence), CDR1 and CDR2 are LNHDA and SQIVND. Germline trimming: 10 bases from V, 6 bases from J; junction bases outside gene matches: 7. Inclusive of the bounding cysteine and phenylalanine, the CDR3 is 13 residues long. The CDR3 DNA has 39 bases and is translated from base 1. Rearrangement joined TRBV19 to TRBJ2-3, and 10 bases in between align with TRBD2. The source is a girl between 5 and 17 years old in good health and CMV-seropositive. Material for sequencing was PBMCs. The nucleotide sequence reads TGTGCCACCCTAGCGGGGGCTGCTGATACGCAGTATTTT. This is translated as CATLAGAADTQYF. Outside the CDR3, residues come from the reference TRBV19 and TRBJ2-3 proteins, so the full variable domain is: DGGITQSPKYLFRKEGQNVTLSCEQNLNHDAMYWYRQDPGQGLRLIYYSQIVNDFQKGDIAEGYSVSREKKESFPLTVTSAQKNPTAFYLCATLAGAADTQYFGPGTRLTVL.